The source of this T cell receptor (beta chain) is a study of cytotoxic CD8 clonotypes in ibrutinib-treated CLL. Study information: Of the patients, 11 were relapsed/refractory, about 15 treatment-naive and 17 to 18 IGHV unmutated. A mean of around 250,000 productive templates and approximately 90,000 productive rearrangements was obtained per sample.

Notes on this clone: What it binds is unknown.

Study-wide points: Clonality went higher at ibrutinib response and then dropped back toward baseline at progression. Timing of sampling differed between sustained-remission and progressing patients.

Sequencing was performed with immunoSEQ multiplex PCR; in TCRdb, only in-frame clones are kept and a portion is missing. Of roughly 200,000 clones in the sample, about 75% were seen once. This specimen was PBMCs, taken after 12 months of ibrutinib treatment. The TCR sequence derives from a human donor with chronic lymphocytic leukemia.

CDR3 in amino acids: CASSPNRAGLGTEAFF. In nucleotides, the CDR3 is TGTGCCAGCAGCCCAAATCGCGCAGGGTTAGGCACTGAAGCTTTCTTT. The chain links TRBV7-9 to TRBJ1-1, with D tentatively TRBD1 (5 bases). Per the germline V gene, CDR1 is SEHNR and CDR2 is FQNEAQ (reference sequence). The CDR3 length is 16 residues. The V end lost 5 bases, the J end lost 4 bases, and 20 bases lay between the germline ends.